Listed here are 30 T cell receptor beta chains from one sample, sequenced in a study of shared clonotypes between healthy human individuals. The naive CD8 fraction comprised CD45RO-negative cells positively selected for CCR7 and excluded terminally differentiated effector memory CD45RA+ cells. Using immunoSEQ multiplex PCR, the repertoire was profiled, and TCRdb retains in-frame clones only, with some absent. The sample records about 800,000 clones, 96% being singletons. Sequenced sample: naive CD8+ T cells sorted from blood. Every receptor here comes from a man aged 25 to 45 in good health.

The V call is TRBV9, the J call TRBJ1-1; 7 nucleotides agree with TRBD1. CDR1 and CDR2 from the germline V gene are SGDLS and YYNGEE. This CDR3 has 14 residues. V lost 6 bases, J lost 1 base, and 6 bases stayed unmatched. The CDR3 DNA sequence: TGTGCCAGCAAAAAGGGGGCCTCGAACACTGAAGCTTTCTTT. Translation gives CASKKGASNTEAFF.

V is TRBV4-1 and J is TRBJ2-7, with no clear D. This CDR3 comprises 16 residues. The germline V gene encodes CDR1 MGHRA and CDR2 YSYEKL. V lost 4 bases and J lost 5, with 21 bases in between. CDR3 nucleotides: TGCGCCAGCAGCCCAGCATGGGGTGTCCTTGGGGACGAGCAGTACTTC. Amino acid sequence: CASSPAWGVLGDEQYF.

Here the CDR3 reads CASRGLANNEQFF. Written as DNA, the CDR3 is TGTGCCAGCAGGGGACTAGCGAACAATGAGCAGTTCTTC. This chain uses TRBV9 with TRBJ2-1; 10 bases map to TRBD2. Germline V lookup: CDR1 SGDLS, CDR2 YYNGEE. V shed 5 bases, J shed 5 bases, and the junction held 1 base outside the gene matches. The CDR3 length is 13 residues.

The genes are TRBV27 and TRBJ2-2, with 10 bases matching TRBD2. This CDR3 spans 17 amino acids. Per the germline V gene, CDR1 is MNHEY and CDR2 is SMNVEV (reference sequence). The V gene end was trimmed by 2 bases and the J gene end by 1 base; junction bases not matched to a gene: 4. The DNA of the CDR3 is TGTGCCAGCAGTTTAATGACTAGCGGGTGGAACACCGGGGAGCTGTTTTTT. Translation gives CASSLMTSGWNTGELFF.

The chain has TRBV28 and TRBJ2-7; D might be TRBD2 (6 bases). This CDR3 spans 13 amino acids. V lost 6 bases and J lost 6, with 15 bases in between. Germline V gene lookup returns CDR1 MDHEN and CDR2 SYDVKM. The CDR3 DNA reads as TGTGCCAGCAGCCCCCCGGGAGAGGGCGAGCAGTACTTC. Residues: CASSPPGEGEQYF.

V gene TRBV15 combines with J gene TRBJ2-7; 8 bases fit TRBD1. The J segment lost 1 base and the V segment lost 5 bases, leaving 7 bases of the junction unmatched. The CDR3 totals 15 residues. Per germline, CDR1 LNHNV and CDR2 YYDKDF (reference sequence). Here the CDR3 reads CATSGRDRRSYEQYF. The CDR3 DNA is TGTGCCACCAGCGGCCGGGACAGGAGATCCTACGAGCAGTACTTC.

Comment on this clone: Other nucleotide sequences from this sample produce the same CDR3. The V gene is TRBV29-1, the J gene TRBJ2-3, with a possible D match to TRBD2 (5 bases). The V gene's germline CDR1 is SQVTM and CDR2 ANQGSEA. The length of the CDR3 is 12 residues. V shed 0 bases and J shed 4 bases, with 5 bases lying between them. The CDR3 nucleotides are TGCAGCGTTGAAGAGCGGGCAGATACGCAGTATTTT. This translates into CSVEERADTQYF.

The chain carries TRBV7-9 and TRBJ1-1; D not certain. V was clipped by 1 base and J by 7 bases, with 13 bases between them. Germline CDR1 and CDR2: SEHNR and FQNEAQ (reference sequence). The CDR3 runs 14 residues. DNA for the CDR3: TGTGCCAGCAGCTTAGTGGGTAAGGAAGGTGAAGCTTTCTTT. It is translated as CASSLVGKEGEAFF.

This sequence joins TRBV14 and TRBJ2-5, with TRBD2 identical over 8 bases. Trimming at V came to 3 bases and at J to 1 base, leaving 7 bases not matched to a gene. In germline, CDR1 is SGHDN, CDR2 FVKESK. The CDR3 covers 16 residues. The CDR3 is CASSQHPGGLQETQYF. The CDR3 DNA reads TGTGCCAGCAGCCAGCATCCGGGAGGGCTCCAAGAGACCCAGTACTTC.

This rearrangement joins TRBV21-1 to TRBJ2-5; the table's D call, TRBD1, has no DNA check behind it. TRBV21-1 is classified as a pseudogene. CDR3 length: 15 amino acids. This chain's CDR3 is CASSFTDRAVETQYF. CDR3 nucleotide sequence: TGTGCCAGCAGCTTTACGGACAGGGCCGTAGAGACCCAGTACTTC.

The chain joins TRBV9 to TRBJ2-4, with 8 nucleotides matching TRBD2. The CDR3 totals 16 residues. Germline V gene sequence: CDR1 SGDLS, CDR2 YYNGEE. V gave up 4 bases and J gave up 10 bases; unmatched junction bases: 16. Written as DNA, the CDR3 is TGTGCCAGCAGCCCCTCTCCGGGAGGGCGCGGCCCTATTCAGTACTTC. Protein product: CASSPSPGGRGPIQYF. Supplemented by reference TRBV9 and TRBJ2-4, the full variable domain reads DSGVTQTPKHLITATGQRVTLRCSPRSGDLSVYWYQQSLDQGLQFLIQYYNGEERAKGNILERFSAQQFPDLHSELNLSSLELGDSALYFCASSPSPGGRGPIQYFGAGTRLSVL.

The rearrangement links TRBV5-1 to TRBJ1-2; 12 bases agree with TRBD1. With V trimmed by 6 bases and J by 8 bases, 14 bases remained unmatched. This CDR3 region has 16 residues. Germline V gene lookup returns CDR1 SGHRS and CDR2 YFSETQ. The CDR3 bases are TGCGCCAGCATGGACCCCCGGGACAGGGGGCTGGGAGGCTACACCTTC. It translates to CASMDPRDRGLGGYTF.

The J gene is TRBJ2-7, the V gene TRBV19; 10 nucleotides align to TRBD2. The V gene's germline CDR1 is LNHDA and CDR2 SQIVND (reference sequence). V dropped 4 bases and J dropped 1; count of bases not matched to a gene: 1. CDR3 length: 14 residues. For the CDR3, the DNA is TGTGCCAGTAGTACTAGCGGGAGTTCCTACGAGCAGTACTTC. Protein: CASSTSGSSYEQYF.

In DNA form, the CDR3 reads TGTGCCAGCAGCTTCTCGACAGACAACCATGAAGCTTTCTTT. Amino acid sequence: CASSFSTDNHEAFF. The chain joins TRBV21-1 to TRBJ1-1; TRBD1 was called by the table and not checked on the DNA. TRBV21-1 is listed as a pseudogene. The CDR3 is 14 residues long.

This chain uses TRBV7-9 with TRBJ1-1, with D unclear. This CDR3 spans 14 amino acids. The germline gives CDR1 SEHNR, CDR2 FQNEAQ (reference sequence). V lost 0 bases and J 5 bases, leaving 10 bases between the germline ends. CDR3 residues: CASSLAVLRTEAFF. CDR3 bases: TGTGCCAGCAGCTTAGCGGTGCTAAGGACTGAAGCTTTCTTT.

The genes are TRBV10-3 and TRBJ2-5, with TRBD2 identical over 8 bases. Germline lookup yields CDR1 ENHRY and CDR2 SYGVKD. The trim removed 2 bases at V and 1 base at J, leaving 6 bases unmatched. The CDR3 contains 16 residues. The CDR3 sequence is CAISEQELAAQETQYF. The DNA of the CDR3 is TGTGCCATCAGTGAGCAAGAACTAGCGGCCCAAGAGACCCAGTACTTC.

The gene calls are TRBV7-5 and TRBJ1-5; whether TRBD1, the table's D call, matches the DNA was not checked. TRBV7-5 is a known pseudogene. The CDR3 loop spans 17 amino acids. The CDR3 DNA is TGTGTCAGAAGCCTGACAGGGGGCGAGGGAAGTGGTCAGCCCCAGCATTTT. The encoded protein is CVRSLTGGEGSGQPQHF.

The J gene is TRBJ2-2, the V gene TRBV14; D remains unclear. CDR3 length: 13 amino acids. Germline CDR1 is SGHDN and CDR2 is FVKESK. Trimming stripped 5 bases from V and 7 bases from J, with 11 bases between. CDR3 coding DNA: TGTGCCAGCAGCAGAAAACTTAACGGGGAGCTGTTTTTT. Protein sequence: CASSRKLNGELFF.

CDR3 loop: CASSYGGGEQYF. The CDR3 DNA reads as TGTGCCAGCAGCTATGGAGGGGGCGAGCAGTACTTC. The rearrangement uses TRBV7-9 and TRBJ2-7, with D perhaps being TRBD1 or TRBD2 (6 bases each). Trimming pared 4 bases from V and 6 bases from J, leaving 10 bases between. The CDR3 covers 12 residues. CDR1 SEHNR and CDR2 FQNEAQ come from the germline V gene (reference sequence).

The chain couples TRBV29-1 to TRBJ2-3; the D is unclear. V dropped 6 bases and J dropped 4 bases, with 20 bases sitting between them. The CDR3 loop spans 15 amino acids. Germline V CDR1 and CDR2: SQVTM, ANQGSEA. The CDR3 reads CSVYQRDNDPDTQYF. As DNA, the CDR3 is TGCAGCGTCTACCAACGTGACAACGACCCAGATACGCAGTATTTT.

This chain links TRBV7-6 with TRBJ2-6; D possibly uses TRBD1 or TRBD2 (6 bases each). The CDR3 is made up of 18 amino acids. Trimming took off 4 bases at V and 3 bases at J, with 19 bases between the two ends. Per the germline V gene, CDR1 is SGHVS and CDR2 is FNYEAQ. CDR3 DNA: TGTGCCAGCAGCTCCCCTGGGGGGCGATCAATTGGGGCCAACGTCCTGACTTTC. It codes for CASSSPGGRSIGANVLTF.

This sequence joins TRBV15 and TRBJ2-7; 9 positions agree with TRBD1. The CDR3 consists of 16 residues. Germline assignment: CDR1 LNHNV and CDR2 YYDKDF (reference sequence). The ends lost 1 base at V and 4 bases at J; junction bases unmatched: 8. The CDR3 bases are TGTGCCACCAGCAGAGCCGGAGGGGACAGGGATTACGAGCAGTACTTC. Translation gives CATSRAGGDRDYEQYF.

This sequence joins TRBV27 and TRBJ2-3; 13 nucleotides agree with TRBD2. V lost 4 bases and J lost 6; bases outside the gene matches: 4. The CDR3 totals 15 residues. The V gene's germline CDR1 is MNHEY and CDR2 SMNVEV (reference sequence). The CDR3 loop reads CASSWTSGRTDTQYF. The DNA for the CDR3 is TGTGCCAGCAGTTGGACTAGCGGGAGAACGGATACGCAGTATTTT.

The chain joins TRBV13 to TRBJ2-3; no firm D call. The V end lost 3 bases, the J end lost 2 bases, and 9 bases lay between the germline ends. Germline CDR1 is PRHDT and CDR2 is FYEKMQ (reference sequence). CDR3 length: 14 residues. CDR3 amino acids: CASSFVTATDTQYF. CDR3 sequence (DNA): TGTGCCAGCAGCTTTGTCACAGCCACAGATACGCAGTATTTT.

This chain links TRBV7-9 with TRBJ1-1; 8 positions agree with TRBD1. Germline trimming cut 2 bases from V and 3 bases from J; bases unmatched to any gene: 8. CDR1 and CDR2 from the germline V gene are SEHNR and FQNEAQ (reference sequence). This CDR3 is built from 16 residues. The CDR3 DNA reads TGTGCCAGCAGCTTACAGGGGGCGGGGCGTGACACTGAAGCTTTCTTT. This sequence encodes CASSLQGAGRDTEAFF.

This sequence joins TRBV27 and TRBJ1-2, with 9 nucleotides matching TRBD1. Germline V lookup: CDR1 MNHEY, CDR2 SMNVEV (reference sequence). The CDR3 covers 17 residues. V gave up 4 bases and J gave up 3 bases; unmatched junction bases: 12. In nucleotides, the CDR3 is TGTGCCAGCAGTTCCCGACCCGGGACAGGGTTATACTATGGCTACACCTTC. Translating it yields CASSSRPGTGLYYGYTF.

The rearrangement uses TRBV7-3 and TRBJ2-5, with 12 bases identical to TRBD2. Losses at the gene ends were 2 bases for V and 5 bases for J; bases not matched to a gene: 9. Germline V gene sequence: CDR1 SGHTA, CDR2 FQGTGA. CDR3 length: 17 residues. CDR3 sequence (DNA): TGTGCCAGCAGCTTAGGTCTAGCGGGAGGGCCAGGCGAGACCCAGTACTTC. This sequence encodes CASSLGLAGGPGETQYF.

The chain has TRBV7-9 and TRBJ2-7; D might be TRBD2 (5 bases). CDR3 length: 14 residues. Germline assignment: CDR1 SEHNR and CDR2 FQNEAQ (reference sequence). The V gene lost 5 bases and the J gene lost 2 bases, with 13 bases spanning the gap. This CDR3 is CASSPLQRPYEQYF. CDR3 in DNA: TGTGCCAGCAGCCCCCTCCAGCGGCCCTACGAGCAGTACTTC.

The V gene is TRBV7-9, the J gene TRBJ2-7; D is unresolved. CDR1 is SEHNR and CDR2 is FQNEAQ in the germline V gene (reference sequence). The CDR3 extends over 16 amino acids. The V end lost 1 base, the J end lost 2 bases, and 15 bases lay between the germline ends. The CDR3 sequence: CASSLVWGQVTYEQYF. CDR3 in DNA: TGTGCCAGCAGCTTAGTATGGGGTCAGGTCACCTACGAGCAGTACTTC. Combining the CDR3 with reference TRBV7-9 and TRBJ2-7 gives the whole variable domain DTGVSQNPRHKITKRGQNVTFRCDPISEHNRLYWYRQTLGQGPEFLTYFQNEAQLEKSRLLSDRFSAERPKGSFSTLEIQRTEQGDSAMYLCASSLVWGQVTYEQYFGPGTRLTVT.

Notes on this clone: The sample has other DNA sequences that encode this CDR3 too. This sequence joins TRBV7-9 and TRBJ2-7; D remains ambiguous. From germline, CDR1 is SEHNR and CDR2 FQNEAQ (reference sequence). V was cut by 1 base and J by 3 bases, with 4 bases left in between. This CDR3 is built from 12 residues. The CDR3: CASSLVVYEQYF. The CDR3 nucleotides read TGTGCCAGCAGCTTAGTTGTCTACGAGCAGTACTTC.